The 14 T cell receptor beta chains listed next were all sequenced from one sample in a study of T cell changes during pregnancy in multiple sclerosis. Clones were read by immunoSEQ multiplex PCR, and TCRdb kept only the in-frame ones, dropping some. The data show about 51,000 clones, 94% seen once. The source material was CD4+ T cells from peripheral blood mononuclear cells, sampled in the second trimester of pregnancy. These receptors came from a female donor with multiple sclerosis, enrolled in a pregnancy study.

The chain has TRBV5-1 and TRBJ1-4, with 8 bases that match TRBD1. The germline V gene encodes CDR1 SGHRS and CDR2 YFSETQ. Unmatched junction bases numbered 6, after V lost 3 bases and J lost 8 bases. The CDR3 totals 14 residues. The CDR3 reads CASSSGQGAEKLFF. The CDR3 DNA is TGCGCCAGCAGCTCCGGACAGGGCGCCGAAAAACTGTTTTTT.

This rearrangement joins TRBV7-9 to TRBJ2-2; maybe TRBD2 (5 bases). With 0 bases removed from V and 4 bases from J, the gap between germline ends came to 12 bases. The CDR3 totals 16 residues. Germline V gives CDR1 SEHNR, CDR2 FQNEAQ (reference sequence). The CDR3 loop reads CASSLAASGGTGELFF. The CDR3 region has the DNA TGTGCCAGCAGCTTAGCGGCGAGCGGCGGCACCGGGGAGCTGTTTTTT.

V is TRBV4-2 and J is TRBJ1-2; 9 bases fit TRBD1. V was clipped by 4 bases and J by 4 bases; unmatched bases: 7. Germline V CDR1 and CDR2: LGHNA, YNFKEQ. The CDR3 loop spans 15 amino acids. In DNA, the CDR3 is TGTGCCAGCAGCCGAAGGGACAGGGAGGGCTATGGCTACACCTTC. This gives the protein CASSRRDREGYGYTF.

The chain is built from TRBV5-4 and TRBJ2-3, with 7 bases identical to TRBD1. The germline gives CDR1 SGHNT, CDR2 YYREEE (reference sequence). The CDR3 contains 16 residues. Trimming at V came to 0 bases and at J to 4 bases, leaving 8 bases not matched to a gene. CDR3 nucleotide sequence: TGTGCCAGCAGCTTGGCCCGACAGGGACCCGCAGATACGCAGTATTTT. This codes for CASSLARQGPADTQYF. The whole variable domain, filled in from reference TRBV5-4 and TRBJ2-3, reads ETGVTQSPTHLIKTRGQQVTLRCSSQSGHNTVSWYQQALGQGPQFIFQYYREEENGRGNFPPRFSGLQFPNYSSELNVNALELDDSALYLCASSLARQGPADTQYFGPGTRLTVL.

In its sample, this clone was seen once. CDR3: CATSPPRRQNQPQHF. The CDR3 DNA reads TGTGCCACCAGCCCCCCCCGGCGACAGAACCAGCCCCAGCATTTT. This chain links TRBV15 with TRBJ1-5, with TRBD1 as a possible D gene (5 bases). The CDR3 is made up of 15 amino acids. The germline CDR1 and CDR2 sequences are LNHNV and YYDKDF (reference sequence). Trimming took off 5 bases at V and 7 bases at J, with 18 bases between the two ends.

This chain uses TRBV2 with TRBJ2-3; 8 nucleotides agree with TRBD1. Germline V lookup: CDR1 SNHLY, CDR2 FYNNEI. J was trimmed by 4 bases and V by 5 bases; bases with no gene match: 14. The CDR3 loop spans 17 amino acids. CDR3 nucleotides: TGTGCCAGCAGTCATAGGACAGGGACGGATGGGGCAGATACGCAGTATTTT. It specifies CASSHRTGTDGADTQYF.

In its sample, this clone was seen once. V gene TRBV19 combines with J gene TRBJ1-1; TRBD1 might be the D (5 bases). CDR3 length: 15 amino acids. Looked up from germline, CDR1 is LNHDA and CDR2 is SQIVND (reference sequence). Trimming took off 5 bases at V and 0 bases at J, with 13 bases between the two ends. DNA of the CDR3: TGTGCCAGTAGTCCCCGACAGAATTTGAACACTGAAGCTTTCTTT. Translating gives CASSPRQNLNTEAFF.

This rearrangement joins TRBV7-2 to TRBJ2-1; 8 bases match TRBD2. CDR1 and CDR2 (germline): SGHTA, FQGNSA. V lost 6 bases to trimming and J lost 6 bases; unmatched junction nucleotides: 10. The CDR3 has 15 amino acids. The CDR3 DNA is TGTGCCAGCAGTCTCGGGGGGGGGCGGTTCAATGAGCAGTTCTTC. It is translated as CASSLGGGRFNEQFF. The full variable domain, with the rest looked up from reference TRBV7-2 and TRBJ2-1, is GAGVSQSPSNKVTEKGKDVELRCDPISGHTALYWYRQSLGQGLEFLIYFQGNSAPDKSGLPSDRFSAERTGGSVSTLTIQRTQQEDSAVYLCASSLGGGRFNEQFFGPGTRLTVL.

This chain uses TRBV9 with TRBJ2-5; the match to TRBD2 covers 9 bases. CDR1 is SGDLS, CDR2 YYNGEE, per germline. Losses at the gene ends were 3 bases for V and 2 bases for J; bases not matched to a gene: 5. CDR3 length: 15 residues. The DNA for the CDR3 is TGTGCCAGCAGCGCTACCCTAGCGGGGCAAGAGACCCAGTACTTC. Its protein product is CASSATLAGQETQYF.

The chain has TRBV18 and TRBJ2-3; D remains ambiguous. Deletions cut 0 bases from V and 4 bases from J, with 14 bases between. CDR1 is KGHSH and CDR2 is LQKENI in the germline V gene. CDR3 length: 16 amino acids. The CDR3 sequence: CASSPPKAAVPDTQYF. The CDR3, as DNA: TGTGCCAGCTCACCACCGAAGGCGGCCGTCCCAGATACGCAGTATTTT.

The sample holds one count of this clone. V and J are TRBV18 and TRBJ1-4, with D possibly being TRBD1 (6 bases). The V gene lost 3 bases and the J gene lost 7 bases, with 15 bases spanning the gap. Germline CDR1 and CDR2: KGHSH and LQKENI. The CDR3 contains 15 residues. The CDR3 sequence is CASSPQQGGSEKLFF. The DNA of the CDR3 is TGTGCCAGCTCACCGCAACAGGGAGGGAGTGAAAAACTGTTTTTT.

The rearrangement uses TRBV9 and TRBJ1-1; D is ambiguous. The germline CDR1 and CDR2 sequences are SGDLS and YYNGEE. The CDR3 is 17 residues long. Deletions cut 4 bases from V and 5 bases from J, with 24 bases between. In DNA, the CDR3 is TGTGCCAGCAGCCCACAGTGGGTGGGGTTGAGGGCGACTGAAGCTTTCTTT. Translating gives CASSPQWVGLRATEAFF.

This rearrangement joins TRBV18 to TRBJ1-2; D gene uncertain. Germline values: CDR1 KGHSH, CDR2 LQKENI. The V and J ends lost 6 bases and 3 bases respectively, with 11 bases between them. The CDR3 consists of 13 residues. CDR3 bases: TGTGCCAGCTCCCGGAGTAAGGACTATGGCTACACCTTC. This codes for CASSRSKDYGYTF.

The chain recombines TRBV27 with TRBJ1-5; perhaps TRBD1 as D (5 bases). CDR3 length equals 15 residues. Germline V gives CDR1 MNHEY, CDR2 SMNVEV (reference sequence). V shed 2 bases and J shed 4 bases, with 12 bases lying between them. In DNA form, the CDR3 reads TGTGCCAGCAGTTTACAGGGATTGGGGAATCAGCCCCAGCATTTT. This translates into CASSLQGLGNQPQHF.